This entry is about one TCR beta chain. Per the original data handling: Estimated nucleated cell counts came from reference gene primer amplification. This table comes from immunoSEQ multiplex PCR, and its TCRdb copy is limited to in-frame clones, with some not included. D and trimming were read from the DNA, whereas the V and J calls and clone size are those reported in that table. The sample holds about 240,000 clones, 82% seen once. The data are from a study of blood T cell repertoires in COVID-19. In the study overall: Samples taken during acute and convalescent COVID-19 were collected in the United States, Italy and Spain. T cells, B-cell-depleted T cells, or PBMCs supplied cDNA or gDNA.

Between the trimmed V and J ends, which lost 6 bases and 8 bases, there was a span of 11 bases. Germline-derived CDR1 and CDR2 are MRHNA and SNTAGT. The CDR3 covers 13 residues. Sequencing was done on a sample of peripheral blood. The TCR comes from a woman aged 18-35 years with acute or convalescent COVID-19. The chain employs TRBV6-4 and TRBJ1-6; D might be TRBD1 (6 bases). The CDR3 here is CASSRDTDSPLHF. CDR3 sequence (DNA): TGTGCCAGCAGCCGGGACACGGATTCACCCCTCCACTTT.